The clone carrying this T cell receptor beta chain was counted only a few times. This sample stems from a study of spatial heterogeneity in lung cancer. Study in general: When available, follow-up PBMC samples taken a median of approximately two years after resection were sequenced.

The sample's time point: blood at routine non-recurrence follow-up after resection. V gave up 4 bases and J gave up 11 bases; unmatched junction bases: 9. Per germline, CDR1 LGHDT and CDR2 YNNKEL (reference sequence). This CDR3 is 14 amino acids long. Each CDR3 protein is one row after TCRdb ran MiXCR on the 5' RACE reads. The sample includes about 32,000 distinct CDR3 sequences, 8.5% to 12% of them seen just once. The chain employs TRBV3-1 and TRBJ2-1, with 9 bases identical to TRBD1. The TCR originated in a female donor with early-stage non-small cell lung cancer. The source material was PBMCs, sampled at follow-up. The CDR3 loop is CASSLTGQGMKQFF. The CDR3 DNA follows: TGTGCCAGCAGCCTTACGGGACAGGGAATGAAGCAGTTCTTC.